The rows below give T cell receptor beta chains drawn from one sample of a study of blood T cell repertoires in COVID-19. Data came from immunoSEQ multiplex PCR; TCRdb stores just in-frame clones and leaves some out. The table lists about 250,000 clones, around 88% of them singletons, with 8.6% in the top ten. Input material: peripheral blood. The receptor source for this set is a man aged 40-49 years with active or convalescent COVID-19. The CDR3 runs from the conserved cysteine through the conserved F or W. D genes are given only for firm matches. Size is stated for part of the rows, as once, few or many counts, or as a class when the clone is expanded.

- | - | TRBJ1-5 | TRBV19 | 13 | CASSPQGIQPQHF | TGTGCCAGTAGTCCTCAGGGAATTCAGCCCCAGCATTTT
- | - | TRBJ2-7 | TRBV27 | 15 | CASRGITGYAYEQYF | TGTGCCAGCAGGGGAATCACGGGGTACGCCTACGAGCAGTACTTC
TRBD2 | - | TRBJ2-1 | TRBV11-3 | 19 | CASSLGLAGGMSSYNEQFF | TGTGCCAGCAGCCTGGGACTAGCGGGGGGGATGAGCTCCTACAATGAGCAGTTCTTC
TRBD1 | - | TRBJ2-3 | TRBV15 | 18 | CATSRVAGTVIGADTQYF | TGTGCCACCAGCAGAGTAGCCGGGACAGTCATAGGGGCAGATACGCAGTATTTT
- | few | TRBJ1-4 | TRBV5-1 | 13 | CASSPRGYEKLFF | TGCGCCAGCAGCCCGAGGGGGTATGAAAAACTGTTTTTT
TRBD1 | - | TRBJ2-5 | TRBV2 | 13 | CASSGDSQETQYF | TGTGCCAGCAGCGGGGACAGCCAAGAGACCCAGTACTTC
TRBD1 | - | TRBJ1-2 | TRBV11-3 | 13 | CASGTGSNYGYTF | TGTGCCAGCGGGACAGGGTCTAACTATGGCTACACCTTC
- | few | TRBJ1-4 | TRBV14 | 16 | CASGTGREATNEKLFF | TGTGCCAGCGGAACAGGTAGGGAAGCAACTAATGAAAAACTGTTTTTT
TRBD1 | - | TRBJ1-1 | TRBV29-1 | 12 | CSVKTRTGEAFF | TGCAGCGTTAAAACCCGGACAGGTGAAGCTTTCTTT
TRBD1 | - | TRBJ1-6 | TRBV28 | 15 | CASSIGQGMGSPLHF | TGTGCCAGCAGTATCGGACAGGGTATGGGTTCACCCCTCCACTTT
- | - | TRBJ1-5 | TRBV7-3 | 13 | CASSPSPGQPQHF | TGTGCCAGCAGCCCCTCCCCGGGACAGCCCCAGCATTTT
TRBD1 | - | TRBJ1-4 | TRBV5-6 | 14 | CASSPGGTNEKLFF | TGTGCCAGCAGCCCAGGGGGCACTAATGAAAAACTGTTTTTT
- | - | TRBJ2-7 | TRBV9 | 13 | CASSPGGLGVQYF | TGTGCCAGCAGCCCCGGAGGGCTCGGCGTGCAGTACTTC
- | - | TRBJ2-3 | TRBV7-2 | 18 | CASSPWGSGYTSTDTQYF | TGTGCCAGCAGCCCCTGGGGTAGCGGATATACTAGCACAGATACGCAGTATTTT
- | - | TRBJ2-3 | TRBV9 | 12 | CASGGAGDTQYF | TGTGCCAGCGGGGGGGCCGGAGATACGCAGTATTTT
- | - | TRBJ1-5 | TRBV21-1 | 16 | CASSIVGDLGNQPQHF | TGTGCCAGCAGCATAGTAGGGGATCTTGGCAATCAGCCCCAGCATTTT
- | once | TRBJ2-5 | TRBV7-3 | 14 | CASSLSPHGETQYF | TGTGCCAGCAGCTTAAGTCCCCACGGAGAGACCCAGTACTTC
TRBD1 | - | TRBJ2-3 | TRBV19 | 13 | CASTTGGSDTQYF | TGTGCCAGTACCACAGGGGGCTCGGATACGCAGTATTTT
- | - | TRBJ2-3 | TRBV7-3 | 15 | CASSPGTPGTDTQYF | TGTGCCAGCAGCCCCGGGACACCGGGCACAGATACGCAGTATTTT
TRBD1 | - | TRBJ1-2 | TRBV30 | 16 | CAWSKGQGAEMDGYTF | TGTGCCTGGAGTAAAGGGCAGGGGGCTGAAATGGATGGCTACACCTTC
TRBD1 | - | TRBJ2-5 | TRBV5-1 | 14 | CASSSGQGQETQYF | TGCGCCAGCAGCTCGGGACAGGGACAAGAGACCCAGTACTTC
TRBD1 | - | TRBJ2-2 | TRBV3-1/TRBV3-2 | 15 | CASSQDGDSPGELFF | TGTGCCAGCAGCCAAGATGGGGACAGTCCCGGGGAGCTGTTTTTT
TRBD1 | - | TRBJ1-2 | TRBV6-5 | 15 | CASSPRGTGLYGYTF | TGTGCCAGCAGTCCCCGAGGGACAGGGCTGTATGGCTACACCTTC
- | - | TRBJ1-2 | TRBV6-5 | 16 | CASSYNPLEGNYGYTF | TGTGCCAGCAGTTACAATCCCCTCGAGGGTAACTATGGCTACACCTTC
- | - | TRBJ1-2 | TRBV24-1 | 14 | CATSDFSRNYGYTF | TGTGCCACCAGTGATTTCTCCAGGAACTATGGCTACACCTTC
TRBD1 | - | TRBJ2-7 | TRBV5-8 | 13 | CASSSGQTYEQYF | TGTGCCAGCAGCTCGGGACAGACTTACGAGCAGTACTTC
TRBD1 | - | TRBJ2-5 | TRBV9 | 15 | CASSAGTGGVETQYF | TGTGCCAGCAGCGCAGGGACAGGGGGCGTGGAGACCCAGTACTTC
- | - | TRBJ2-3 | TRBV4-3 | 17 | CASSQASSGLSTDTQYF | TGCGCCAGCAGCCAAGCGAGCTCAGGCCTAAGCACAGATACGCAGTATTTT
- | - | TRBJ2-2 | TRBV14 | 15 | CASSQAPRYTGELFF | TGTGCCAGCAGCCAGGCCCCCAGGTACACCGGGGAGCTGTTTTTT
- | - | TRBJ1-1 | TRBV28 | 17 | CASSPPSRQLMNTEAFF | TGTGCCAGCAGCCCGCCCTCTAGACAGCTCATGAACACTGAAGCTTTCTTT
- | - | TRBJ1-1 | TRBV11-3 | 14 | CASRPGTRNTEAFF | TGTGCCAGCAGACCAGGTACAAGGAACACTGAAGCTTTCTTT
- | - | TRBJ1-5 | TRBV12-3/TRBV12-4 | 12 | CASQYSNQPQHF | TGTGCCAGCCAGTATAGCAATCAGCCCCAGCATTTT
- | - | TRBJ1-2 | TRBV30 | 13 | CAWGQLGNYGYTF | TGTGCCTGGGGGCAGCTAGGTAACTATGGCTACACCTTC
TRBD2 | - | TRBJ2-2 | TRBV7-6 | 18 | CASSPWTSGGANTGELFF | TGTGCCAGCAGCCCCTGGACTAGCGGGGGCGCGAACACCGGGGAGCTGTTTTTT
TRBD2 | - | TRBJ2-1 | TRBV5-1 | 17 | CASSLEASGRPGDEQFF | TGCGCCAGCAGCTTGGAGGCTAGCGGGAGGCCCGGCGATGAGCAGTTCTTC
TRBD1 | - | TRBJ1-5 | TRBV6-5 | 15 | CASRSPGGSSQPQHF | TGTGCCAGCAGATCTCCAGGGGGGTCTTCTCAGCCCCAGCATTTT
- | - | TRBJ2-3 | TRBV10-3 | 13 | CAIKGLSTDTQYF | TGTGCCATCAAGGGGCTTTCCACAGATACGCAGTATTTT
- | - | TRBJ2-5 | TRBV29-1 | 16 | CSVEGGQGLFQETQYF | TGCAGCGTTGAGGGGGGGCAGGGGCTCTTCCAAGAGACCCAGTACTTC
- | once | TRBJ2-3 | TRBV9 | 14 | CASSPRLELDTQYF | TGTGCCAGCAGCCCTCGACTAGAACTGGATACGCAGTATTTT
- | once | TRBJ1-5 | TRBV3-1/TRBV3-2 | 13 | CASSQTSNQPQHF | TGTGCCAGCAGTCAGACAAGCAATCAGCCCCAGCATTTT
- | - | TRBJ1-2 | TRBV10-3 | 15 | CAISTKTHQGNGYTF | TGTGCCATCAGTACGAAGACCCATCAGGGGAACGGCTACACCTTC
TRBD1 | - | TRBJ1-2 | TRBV24-1 | 12 | CATSNRGDGYTF | TGTGCCACCAGTAACAGGGGAGATGGCTACACCTTC
TRBD1 | - | TRBJ1-1 | TRBV27 | 15 | CASRRIDRANTEAFF | TGTGCCAGCAGAAGGATCGACAGGGCGAACACTGAAGCTTTCTTT
- | - | TRBJ1-6 | TRBV7-2 | 17 | CASSLLAQANYNSPLHF | TGTGCCAGCAGCTTATTGGCGCAGGCGAACTATAATTCACCCCTCCACTTT
TRBD2 | - | TRBJ2-5 | TRBV24-1 | 21 | CATSETYPGLAGGPDAGTQYF | TGTGCCACCAGTGAAACATACCCGGGACTAGCGGGAGGCCCGGACGCGGGGACCCAGTACTTC
- | - | TRBJ2-1 | TRBV5-8 | 15 | CASSTGQNKYNEQFF | TGTGCCAGCAGCACCGGACAGAACAAATACAATGAGCAGTTCTTC
TRBD2 | - | TRBJ2-1 | TRBV30 | 16 | CAWYSTSGLSYNEQFF | TGTGCCTGGTACTCGACTAGCGGGCTTTCCTACAATGAGCAGTTCTTC
- | - | TRBJ2-5 | TRBV10-3 | 13 | CAISETGLETQYF | TGTGCCATCAGCGAAACAGGGTTGGAGACCCAGTACTTC
- | - | TRBJ2-2 | TRBV7-3 | 13 | CASSLAYTGELFF | TGTGCCAGCAGCTTAGCGTACACCGGGGAGCTGTTTTTT
TRBD1 | - | TRBJ1-6 | TRBV7-6 | 14 | CASSSGQGPSPLHF | TGTGCCAGCAGCTCCGGACAGGGACCTTCACCCCTCCACTTT
- | - | TRBJ2-3 | TRBV11-3 | 15 | CASSPHRGTGDTQYF | TGTGCCAGCAGCCCTCACCGGGGGACCGGAGATACGCAGTATTTT
- | - | TRBJ2-1 | TRBV5-1 | 15 | CASSFRGSGDHEQFF | TGCGCCAGCAGCTTTCGGGGGTCTGGGGACCATGAGCAGTTCTTC
- | once | TRBJ2-2 | TRBV18 | 16 | CASSPGGTGNTGELFF | TGTGCCAGCTCACCAGGGGGCACAGGGAACACCGGGGAGCTGTTTTTT